Following are 15 T cell receptor beta chains from one sample sequenced in a study of regulatory T cells in long-lasting Graves disease. CDR3-region Arm-PCR and iRepertoire HTBI primers produced the TCR beta libraries. TCRdb reprocessed the multiplex PCR reads via MiXCR and lists one record per CDR3 protein. The sample holds about 420,000 distinct CDR3 sequences, approximately 16% seen once. Time point specified: newly diagnosed GD, antithyroid drugs for less than 3 months. There was RNA extracted from PBMCs, and the TCR library was made from it. These data were also reused for a study on T cells in Graves' hyperthyroidism and ophthalmopathy.

The sample in question was peripheral blood mononuclear cells (PBMCs), obtained at new diagnosis, from a patient treated with antithyroid drugs. All receptors derive from a woman aged 18 to 35 with Graves disease.

In this sample, this clonotype turned up many times. This rearrangement joins TRBV28 to TRBJ2-7; weak D call: TRBD2 (5 bases). V was pared by 6 bases and J by 2 bases, with 14 bases between. This CDR3 comprises 14 residues. Per germline, CDR1 MDHEN and CDR2 SYDVKM. The CDR3 nucleotides read TGTGCCAGCAGCTTAGGGAGAGCTACCTACGAGCAGTACTTC. This translates into CASSLGRATYEQYF.

This clonotype turned up a few times. This chain joins TRBV19 and TRBJ2-7, with a tentative D call TRBD1 (6 bases). This CDR3 is built from 14 residues. Trimming removed 4 bases from V and 3 bases from J, with 13 bases in between. The germline V gene encodes CDR1 LNHDA and CDR2 SQIVND (reference sequence). The CDR3 region has the DNA TGTGCCAGTAGTACAACAGGGACCGTCTACGAGCAGTACTTC. Encoded protein: CASSTTGTVYEQYF. Full variable domain (remainder filled in from reference TRBV19 and TRBJ2-7): DGGITQSPKYLFRKEGQNVTLSCEQNLNHDAMYWYRQDPGQGLRLIYYSQIVNDFQKGDIAEGYSVSREKKESFPLTVTSAQKNPTAFYLCASSTTGTVYEQYFGPGTRLTVT.

In its sample, this clonotype was seen many times. This chain links TRBV20-1 with TRBJ2-1; TRBD2 matches at 8 bases. Germline CDR1 reads DFQATT; CDR2 reads SNEGSKA (reference sequence). This CDR3 is built from 15 residues. The V gene end was trimmed by 5 bases and the J gene end by 6 bases; junction bases not matched to a gene: 12. The DNA for the CDR3 is TGCAGTGCTCCCCGGGGGGAGCGGGGGAGCAATGAGCAGTTCTTC. Protein sequence: CSAPRGERGSNEQFF.

The table lists this clonotype with a few counts. The rearrangement uses TRBV30 and TRBJ2-6, with D perhaps TRBD1 (5 bases). Deletions cut 5 bases from V and 0 bases from J, with 11 bases between. The germline CDR1 and CDR2 sequences are GTSNPN and SVGIG (reference sequence). CDR3 length: 15 amino acids. CDR3 residues: CAWGASLSGANVLTF. For the CDR3, the DNA is TGTGCCTGGGGGGCTTCACTCTCTGGGGCCAACGTCCTGACTTTC.

This clonotype turned up a few times. This sequence joins TRBV6-1 and TRBJ2-3; the match to TRBD2 covers 9 bases. This CDR3 has 12 amino acids. In germline, CDR1 is MNHNS, CDR2 SASEGT. V trimming: 11 bases; J trimming: 0 bases; junction bases outside the gene matches: 0. CDR3 nucleotide sequence: TGTGCCCTAGCGGGGAGCACAGATACGCAGTATTTT. The encoded protein is CALAGSTDTQYF.

This clonotype occurred many times. The chain uses TRBV7-8 and TRBJ2-5, with 7 bases aligning to TRBD1. Germline CDR1 reads SGHVS; CDR2 reads FQNEAQ. The CDR3 is 16 amino acids. The junction had 8 bases not matched to a gene; V was cut back by 2 bases and J by 2 bases. The CDR3, as DNA: TGTGCCAGCAGCTTACACAGGGGATCCTATCAAGAGACCCAGTACTTC. It encodes CASSLHRGSYQETQYF.

This clonotype was detected a few times. The chain has TRBV12-3 or TRBV12-4 and TRBJ2-7; D call uncertain. V was trimmed by 3 bases and J by 3 bases, leaving 6 bases between them. The CDR3 has 12 residues. The CDR3 region is CASSFTGYEQYF. In DNA, the CDR3 is TGTGCCAGCAGTTTCACTGGCTACGAGCAGTACTTC.

This rearrangement joins TRBV14 to TRBJ1-2; D unresolved. Trimming removed 0 bases from V and 8 bases from J, with 13 bases in between. Germline-derived CDR1 and CDR2 are SGHDN and FVKESK. This CDR3 is built from 14 residues. CDR3 sequence reads: CASSQEATLGGYTF. CDR3 nucleotides: TGTGCCAGCAGCCAAGAAGCGACCCTAGGGGGCTACACCTTC.

This clonotype has only one observation. This chain connects TRBV5-1 to TRBJ1-1, with a tentative D call TRBD1 (6 bases). CDR3 length equals 15 residues. The germline V gene has CDR1 SGHRS and CDR2 YFSETQ. V was trimmed by 0 bases and J by 2 bases, leaving 11 bases between them. The chain's CDR3 is CASSLDADRNTEAFF. The CDR3 DNA reads TGCGCCAGCAGCTTGGATGCGGACAGAAACACTGAAGCTTTCTTT.

Ten or more counts support this clonotype. The chain couples TRBV20-1 to TRBJ2-7, with D possibly TRBD1 on 6 matching bases. V lost 5 bases, J lost 5 bases, and 16 bases lay in between. Germline lookup yields CDR1 DFQATT and CDR2 SNEGSKA (reference sequence). The CDR3 contains 13 residues. The CDR3 reads CSAPKGHWDEQYF. CDR3 in DNA: TGCAGTGCTCCGAAGGGACACTGGGACGAGCAGTACTTC.

This clonotype was counted ten times or more. The chain carries TRBV27 and TRBJ2-7; possible D gene TRBD1, 5 bases. Germline-derived CDR1 and CDR2 are MNHEY and SMNVEV (reference sequence). CDR3 length equals 15 residues. V shed 5 bases and J shed 0 bases, with 14 bases lying between them. CDR3 nucleotide sequence: TGTGCCAGCAGTGACCAGGGCGCCAGCTCCTACGAGCAGTACTTC. Translation: CASSDQGASSYEQYF.

On this clonotype itself: A read error is likely here: a far larger clone is one base away. The gene calls are TRBV20-1 and TRBJ2-7; perhaps TRBD2 as D (6 bases). Germline assignment: CDR1 DFQATT and CDR2 SNEGSKA (reference sequence). This CDR3 is built from 16 residues. The V gene lost 1 base and the J gene lost 7 bases, with 23 bases spanning the gap. This chain's CDR3 is CSARVSGERSYNEQYF. The CDR3 DNA follows: TGCAGTGCTAGAGTTAGCGGCGAACGCTCCTACAATGAGCAGTACTTC.

The chain employs TRBV28 and TRBJ1-2; tentative D call: TRBD1 (5 bases). CDR3 length: 14 amino acids. From germline, CDR1 is MDHEN and CDR2 SYDVKM. Trimming pared 5 bases from V and 4 bases from J, leaving 14 bases between. CDR3 sequence: CASSAPGAPYGYTF. DNA of the CDR3: TGTGCCAGCAGTGCTCCCGGGGCCCCCTATGGCTACACCTTC.

This clonotype has a count of ten or more. The rearrangement joins TRBV29-1 to TRBJ2-3; 8 bases line up with TRBD2. Germline V CDR1 and CDR2: SQVTM, ANQGSEA. The V segment lost 1 base and the J segment 3 bases; nucleotides outside the gene matches: 15. This CDR3 has 18 residues. The CDR3: CSVEGLPGWASGTDTQYF. CDR3 DNA sequence: TGCAGCGTTGAAGGCTTACCCGGTTGGGCTAGCGGGACAGATACGCAGTATTTT.

The CDR3 nucleotides read TGTGCCAGCAGTTTAATGAGTAGCAATCAGCCCCAGCATTTT. Its translation: CASSLMSSNQPQHF. The chain uses TRBV27 and TRBJ1-5; D is undetermined. The CDR3 is 14 amino acids. Looked up from germline, CDR1 is MNHEY and CDR2 is SMNVEV (reference sequence). Trimming pared 2 bases from V and 0 bases from J, leaving 5 bases between.